The T cell receptor (beta chain) described here comes from a study of neurological immune-mediated disorders. The cell input for sorted libraries was around 1 million, and those cells were CD4+ or CD8+ T cells. With 7 bases clipped from V and 4 bases from J, the junction kept 4 bases outside the gene matches. The CDR3 totals 14 residues. CDR1 and CDR2 from the germline V gene are DFQATT and SNEGSKA (reference sequence). cDNA synthesis was performed by 5'RACE with 10-nucleotide random UMIs. TCRdb processed the 5' RACE reads anew with MiXCR; each CDR3 protein has one entry. The sample gives approximately 41,000 distinct CDR3 sequences, approximately 14% of which show up once; approximately 3.6% is in the top ten. This clonotype has ten or more counts.

This sequence joins TRBV20-1 and TRBJ2-2, with 12 bases aligning to TRBD2. Sequenced sample: CD4+ T cells from blood. This TCR was sampled from a woman aged 55-69 years with HTLV-1-associated myelopathy (HAM/TSP). Here the CDR3 reads CSVRTSGVTGELFF. CDR3 coding DNA: TGCAGTGTCCGGACTAGCGGGGTCACCGGGGAGCTGTTTTTT.